Presented here are 6 T cell receptor beta chains from one specimen sequenced in a study of response to subunit inactivated influenza vaccine. TCRdb independently ran MiXCR on the RT-PCR reads; one entry per CDR3 protein. Of 560,000 or so distinct CDR3 sequences listed, about 8% are singletons. This specimen consisted of PBMCs from blood, obtained approximately 25 months after vaccination. The receptors were gathered from a man aged 50 to 75 who received an inactivated influenza vaccine.

CDR3 loop: CASSLVGDNSPLHF. In DNA form, the CDR3 reads TGCGCCAGCAGCTTGGTGGGGGATAATTCACCCCTCCACTTT. This chain links TRBV5-1 with TRBJ1-6, with a weak D call TRBD1 (5 bases). With 0 bases removed from V and 5 bases from J, the gap between germline ends came to 6 bases. This CDR3 has 14 amino acids. Germline loops: CDR1 SGHRS, CDR2 YFSETQ. The full variable domain, with the rest looked up from reference TRBV5-1 and TRBJ1-6, is KAGVTQTPRYLIKTRGQQVTLSCSPISGHRSVSWYQQTPGQGLQFLFEYFSETQRNKGNFPGRFSGRQFSNSRSEMNVSTLELGDSALYLCASSLVGDNSPLHFGNGTRLTVT.

A few counts support this clonotype. The chain recombines TRBV28 with TRBJ1-2; the match to TRBD1 covers 10 bases. Germline trimming cut 10 bases from V and 7 bases from J; bases unmatched to any gene: 12. Germline V lookup: CDR1 MDHEN, CDR2 SYDVKM. This CDR3 is 14 amino acids long. In DNA form, the CDR3 reads TGTGCCATCCCCCCCGGGACAGGGGTAGGTGGCTACACCTTC. Translated, it gives CAIPPGTGVGGYTF.

This clonotype has just a few counts. The chain recombines TRBV2 with TRBJ2-2, with a weak D call TRBD1 (5 bases). The CDR3 has 14 residues. V was pared by 3 bases and J by 2 bases, with 7 bases between. Germline-derived CDR1 and CDR2 are SNHLY and FYNNEI. CDR3: CASSDDRNTGELFF. CDR3 nucleotides: TGTGCCAGCAGTGATGACAGAAACACCGGGGAGCTGTTTTTT.

This chain links TRBV10-3 with TRBJ2-5; the D is unclear. This CDR3 has 14 amino acids. Germline V gene lookup returns CDR1 ENHRY and CDR2 SYGVKD. Trimming took off 0 bases at V and 3 bases at J, with 8 bases between the two ends. CDR3 in DNA: TGTGCCATCAGTGAGTCGGCCCGGGAAGAGACCCAGTACTTC. It is translated as CAISESAREETQYF.

The sample holds a few counts of this clonotype. V is TRBV7-6 and J is TRBJ2-5; TRBD2 is a possible D gene (6 bases). CDR1 SGHVS and CDR2 FNYEAQ come from the germline V gene. Trimming pared 8 bases from V and 1 base from J, leaving 20 bases between. The CDR3 length is 16 residues. CDR3: CASAPGMDYFQETQYF. CDR3 bases: TGTGCCAGCGCCCCCGGAATGGACTACTTCCAAGAGACCCAGTACTTC.

The chain's CDR3 is CSVEDGTSGMSEQFF. The CDR3 DNA reads as TGCAGCGTTGAAGACGGGACTAGCGGGATGAGCGAGCAGTTCTTC. V and J are TRBV29-1 and TRBJ2-1; TRBD2 agrees at 13 bases. CDR3 length: 15 residues. From germline, CDR1 is SQVTM and CDR2 ANQGSEA. V lost 0 bases and J lost 10; bases outside the gene matches: 6.